One sample yielded the 18 T cell receptor beta chains listed below, sequenced in a study of blood T cells in healthy people across ages. Through a sample-barcoded 5' primer and a J-beta primer mix, a second PCR was run for roughly 6 to 12 cycles. Using its own MiXCR run on the 5' RACE reads, TCRdb lists one record per CDR3 protein. The sample holds some 790,000 distinct CDR3 sequences, 25% to 30% seen once. Material for sequencing was blood. The receptors here all came from a woman older than 75 in good health.

In regard to this clonotype: This could be a read error, since a much larger clone is one nucleotide away. The rearrangement uses TRBV29-1 and TRBJ2-3, with D tentatively TRBD2 (7 bases). CDR3 length: 15 residues. V lost 6 bases and J 2 bases, leaving 18 bases between the germline ends. CDR1 is SQVTM and CDR2 is ANQGSEA in the germline V gene. The CDR3 sequence is CSVQPSGGPTDTQYF. For the CDR3, the DNA is TGCAGCGTCCAACCCTCGGGGGGCCCCACAGATACGCAGTATTTT.

In its sample, this clonotype was seen many times. J is TRBJ2-7 and V is TRBV20-1, with 10 bases identical to TRBD1. The CDR3 sequence is 14 residues long. V lost 6 bases to trimming and J lost 5 bases; unmatched junction nucleotides: 10. Germline-derived CDR1 and CDR2 are DFQATT and SNEGSKA (reference sequence). The CDR3 loop reads CSAPPTGGTDEQYF. In DNA, the CDR3 is TGCAGTGCCCCCCCGACAGGGGGCACGGACGAGCAGTACTTC.

The chain joins TRBV7-2 to TRBJ2-3; D assignment may be TRBD1 or TRBD2 (5 bases each). The germline gives CDR1 SGHTA, CDR2 FQGNSA. The CDR3 contains 14 residues. V lost 4 bases to trimming and J lost 3 bases, with 11 bases between them. The CDR3 bases are TGTGCCAGCAGCTATAACGAGGGGACAGATACGCAGTATTTT. Protein product: CASSYNEGTDTQYF.

This clonotype was detected ten times or more. The chain links TRBV4-3 to TRBJ2-4, with unresolved D. Germline lookup yields CDR1 LGHNA and CDR2 YSLEER. The CDR3 extends over 16 amino acids. Trimming pared 2 bases from V and 1 base from J, leaving 12 bases between. CDR3 sequence (DNA): TGCGCCAGCAGCCAATGGTTCGATGGGGCCAAAAACATTCAGTACTTC. Its translation: CASSQWFDGAKNIQYF.

With regard to this clonotype: A much larger clone differs from this one at a single base, so this may be a read error. V gene TRBV28 combines with J gene TRBJ2-5; D unclear. V gave up 1 base and J gave up 4 bases, with 10 bases separating them. The CDR3 spans 14 residues. Germline V gene sequence: CDR1 MDHEN, CDR2 SYDVKM. CDR3 loop: CASSLSVFRETQYF. In nucleotides, the CDR3 is TGTGCCAGCAGTTTATCAGTTTTCCGAGAGACCCAGTACTTC.

On this clonotype: Given a much more abundant clone one base away, this may be a read error. The chain combines TRBV12-3 or TRBV12-4 with TRBJ2-3, with D unresolved. The V end lost 2 bases, the J end lost 3 bases, and 12 bases lay between the germline ends. The CDR3 runs to 15 residues. The CDR3 sequence: CASSLWLVNTDTQYF. The CDR3 region has the DNA TGTGCCAGCAGTTTATGGCTAGTGAATACAGATACGCAGTATTTT.

V usage is TRBV5-1 and J usage is TRBJ1-2; possible D gene TRBD1, 5 bases. CDR1 is SGHRS and CDR2 is YFSETQ in the germline V gene. This CDR3 is built from 13 residues. Trimming left V 3 bases short and J 5 bases short, with 11 bases between. This CDR3 is CASSSGGPYGYTF. The CDR3 DNA reads as TGCGCCAGCAGCTCGGGGGGTCCGTATGGCTACACCTTC.

This clonotype was seen ten or more times. The CDR3 sequence is CASSLSQGRTDTQYF. The CDR3 DNA sequence: TGTGCCAGCAGCTTAAGTCAGGGGCGTACAGATACGCAGTATTTT. This chain connects TRBV7-2 to TRBJ2-3; weak D call: TRBD1 (6 bases). The germline V gene has CDR1 SGHTA and CDR2 FQGNSA. The V and J ends lost 2 bases and 3 bases respectively, with 12 bases between them. CDR3 size: 15 residues. The variable domain in full, completed from reference TRBV7-2 and TRBJ2-3, reads GAGVSQSPSNKVTEKGKDVELRCDPISGHTALYWYRQSLGQGLEFLIYFQGNSAPDKSGLPSDRFSAERTGGSVSTLTIQRTQQEDSAVYLCASSLSQGRTDTQYFGPGTRLTVL.

As to this clonotype: A clone one base away is much larger, so this may be a read error. The chain is built from TRBV7-7 and TRBJ2-1, with TRBD2 matching 12 bases. CDR1 SSHAT and CDR2 FNYEAQ come from the germline V gene (reference sequence). The CDR3 is 16 amino acids. DNA for the CDR3: TGTGCCGGCAGCCCTACACTAGCGGGGGGCAGGGATGAGCAGTTCTTC. It encodes CAGSPTLAGGRDEQFF.

Comment on this clonotype: With a much larger clone just one base away, this may be a read error. This rearrangement joins TRBV2 to TRBJ2-7, with D hard to call. CDR1 and CDR2 (germline): SNHLY, FYNNEI. The CDR3 is 12 residues long. CDR3 loop: CASSEKGYGQYF. The DNA for the CDR3 is TGTGCCAGCAGTGAAAAGGGCTACGGGCAGTACTTC.

The chain employs TRBV11-3 and TRBJ2-1; TRBD2 is a possible D gene (5 bases). Trimming removed 2 bases at V and 3 bases at J, with 8 bases between. The CDR3 has 14 amino acids. Germline-derived CDR1 and CDR2 are SGHNT and YENEEA. DNA for the CDR3: TGTGCCAGCAGCTTAAGCGGATACTACAATGAGCAGTTCTTC. Amino acid sequence: CASSLSGYYNEQFF.

This clonotype was counted at least ten times. The V and J genes are TRBV5-6 and TRBJ2-3; maybe TRBD1 (5 bases). This CDR3 comprises 16 residues. The V end lost 2 bases, the J end lost 2 bases, and 15 bases lay between the germline ends. CDR1 is SGHDT, CDR2 YYEEEE, per germline. The CDR3 protein is CASSFRVNPPTDTQYF. DNA of the CDR3: TGTGCCAGCAGCTTCAGGGTAAACCCACCCACAGATACGCAGTATTTT.

Details on this clonotype: Possible read error: a much larger clone is one base away. The gene calls are TRBV5-6 and TRBJ2-1; no definite D call. The CDR3 is 17 amino acids. Germline V gene lookup returns CDR1 SGHDT and CDR2 YYEEEE. The CDR3 is CASSLLGSTPYYNERFF. In DNA form, the CDR3 reads TGTGCCAGCAGCTTGCTGGGGTCCACCCCCTACTACAATGAGCGGTTCTTC. Full variable domain (outside the CDR3, taken from reference TRBV5-6 and TRBJ2-1): DAGVTQSPTHLIKTRGQQVTLRCSPKSGHDTVSWYQQALGQGPQFIFQYYEEEERQRGNFPDRFSGHQFPNYSSELNVNALLLGDSALYLCASSLLGSTPYYNERFFGPGTRLTVL.

This clonotype occurred many times. This chain links TRBV6-1 with TRBJ2-7, with D uncertain. The CDR3 contains 12 residues. Trimming left V 6 bases short and J 2 bases short, with 8 bases between. Germline V gene data show CDR1 as MNHNS and CDR2 as SASEGT. In nucleotides, the CDR3 is TGTGCCAGCAGCCACACAACCTACGAGCAGTACTTC. Amino acids: CASSHTTYEQYF.

J is TRBJ1-1 and V is TRBV5-6; 9 bases map to TRBD1. Germline CDR1 is SGHDT and CDR2 is YYEEEE. V trimming: 2 bases; J trimming: 0 bases; junction bases outside the gene matches: 8. This CDR3 region has 17 residues. CDR3 in amino acids: CASSFWTGVLMNTEAFF. In DNA, the CDR3 is TGTGCCAGCAGCTTCTGGACAGGGGTCTTAATGAACACTGAAGCTTTCTTT.

CDR3 protein: CASSQVLADTDTQYF. The CDR3 DNA sequence: TGTGCCAGCAGCCAAGTACTAGCGGACACAGATACGCAGTATTTT. The V call is TRBV3-1, the J call TRBJ2-3; 8 bases line up with TRBD2. The CDR3 consists of 15 residues. Germline V gene sequence: CDR1 LGHDT, CDR2 YNNKEL (reference sequence). Losses at the gene ends were 1 base for V and 2 bases for J; bases not matched to a gene: 2.

This clonotype turned up a few times. The gene calls are TRBV9 and TRBJ1-5; D gene ambiguous. V lost 6 bases and J lost 4, with 5 bases in between. In germline, CDR1 is SGDLS, CDR2 YYNGEE. The CDR3 is made up of 11 amino acids. As DNA, the CDR3 is TGTGCCAGCATCGGAAATCAGCCCCAGCATTTT. Encoded protein: CASIGNQPQHF. The complete variable domain, with remaining parts taken from reference TRBV9 and TRBJ1-5, reads DSGVTQTPKHLITATGQRVTLRCSPRSGDLSVYWYQQSLDQGLQFLIQYYNGEERAKGNILERFSAQQFPDLHSELNLSSLELGDSALYFCASIGNQPQHFGDGTRLSIL.

This chain joins TRBV6-2 or TRBV6-3 and TRBJ2-7; TRBD2 might be the D (7 bases). This CDR3 is built from 16 residues. V shed 8 bases and J shed 4 bases, with 24 bases lying between them. Germline loops: CDR1 MNHEY, CDR2 SVGEGT. CDR3 amino acids: CASPWGGHQGPYEQYF. As DNA, the CDR3 is TGTGCCAGCCCCTGGGGGGGTCACCAGGGGCCTTACGAGCAGTACTTC.